The 13 T cell receptor beta chains reported below all come from one sample, sequenced in a study of shared clonotypes between healthy human individuals (dated by TCRdb to between 2020 and 2021). CD8 naive samples were CD45RO-negative cells positively selected for CCR7, giving a CD45RA+CCR7+ population that excluded TemRA cells. Receptors were amplified or captured by the immunoSEQ multiplex PCR assay. Held by TCRdb, this immuneACCESS table contains in-frame sequences only and omits some clones. Under half of the omission traces to an unresolved V gene where checked; the cause of the rest is unknown. This sample is represented by over 2,000,000 clones; around 93% of them were singletons. The ten largest clones represent approximately 1.6% of the sample. The specimen was naive CD8+ T cells from PBMCs. The sample's cell subset or site label, in plain terms: CD45RA+CCR7+. These receptors all come from a man between 18 and 35 years old in good health. Some clones in this sample may be carry-over from other donors' samples.

This clone was found a few times. Other DNA sequences within the sample encode an identical CDR3. The CDR3: CASSSNTGELFF. In nucleotides, the CDR3 is TGTGCCAGCAGCTCGAACACCGGGGAGCTGTTTTTT. V and J are TRBV7-6 and TRBJ2-2; no definite D call. CDR3 length equals 12 residues. Trimming cost V 4 bases and J 0 bases, with 0 bases left between them. Germline V gene sequence: CDR1 SGHVS, CDR2 FNYEAQ.

This clone was seen a few times. The V call is TRBV19, the J call TRBJ1-4; D remains ambiguous. The CDR3 length is 10 residues. The germline V and J ends were trimmed by 9 bases and 11 bases, with 10 bases remaining between them. In germline, CDR1 is LNHDA, CDR2 SQIVND (reference sequence). CDR3 sequence: CASSRGKLFF. Here the CDR3 DNA reads TGTGCCAGCAGCCGGGGTAAACTGTTTTTT.

The J gene is TRBJ1-3, the V gene TRBV10-3; D remains ambiguous. Germline CDR1 is ENHRY and CDR2 is SYGVKD. Trimming stripped 3 bases from V and 4 bases from J, with 10 bases between. This CDR3 comprises 14 residues. The CDR3 is CAISEGVQGNTIYF. CDR3 DNA sequence: TGTGCCATCAGTGAAGGTGTTCAGGGAAACACCATATATTTT.

The chain couples TRBV6-5 to TRBJ1-5; possibly TRBD1 for D (6 bases). The length of the CDR3 is 16 residues. Per the germline V gene, CDR1 is MNHEY and CDR2 is SVGAGI. V was cut by 0 bases and J by 1 base, with 10 bases left in between. CDR3 sequence: CASSYSRTESNQPQHF. The DNA for the CDR3 is TGTGCCAGCAGTTACTCCCGGACAGAAAGCAATCAGCCCCAGCATTTT.

J is TRBJ2-7 and V is TRBV19; D uncertain. Deletions cut 3 bases from V and 0 bases from J, with 15 bases between. Germline lookup yields CDR1 LNHDA and CDR2 SQIVND (reference sequence). This CDR3 region has 16 residues. CDR3 sequence: CASSIRPGQISYEQYF. DNA for the CDR3: TGTGCCAGTAGTATTCGTCCTGGCCAGATCTCCTACGAGCAGTACTTC.

This clone has a handful of counts. The same CDR3 also results from other DNA sequences found in this sample. As DNA, the CDR3 is TGTGCCATCAGTGAGGAGGGGGGGACTGAAGCTTTCTTT. Its protein is CAISEEGGTEAFF. The rearrangement uses TRBV10-3 and TRBJ1-1, with D maybe TRBD1 (6 bases). The ends were cut back, 2 bases at V and 5 bases at J, with 9 bases in the middle. Per the germline V gene, CDR1 is ENHRY and CDR2 is SYGVKD. The CDR3 loop spans 13 amino acids.

This clone turned up a few times. The CDR3 sequence is CASSSGGAGQPQHF. For the CDR3, the DNA is TGTGCCAGCAGCTCAGGGGGCGCAGGACAGCCCCAGCATTTT. The J gene is TRBJ1-5, the V gene TRBV7-9, with 8 bases aligning to TRBD1. This CDR3 comprises 14 residues. Trimming removed 4 bases from V and 7 bases from J; junction bases left unmatched: 6. Germline V gene data show CDR1 as SEHNR and CDR2 as FQNEAQ (reference sequence).

J is TRBJ2-7 and V is TRBV14, with D hard to call. Trimming left V 2 bases short and J 2 bases short, with 10 bases between. The germline gives CDR1 SGHDN, CDR2 FVKESK. The CDR3 length is 14 residues. The DNA for the CDR3 is TGTGCCAGCAGCCAATTTGCAGAGACCTACGAGCAGTACTTC. Its protein product is CASSQFAETYEQYF.

The V and J genes are TRBV5-4 and TRBJ2-2, with 10 nucleotides matching TRBD2. With 3 bases clipped from V and 1 base from J, the junction kept 3 bases outside the gene matches. The CDR3 consists of 16 residues. Germline lookup yields CDR1 SGHNT and CDR2 YYREEE (reference sequence). CDR3 amino acids: CASSWRLAGNTGELFF. CDR3 coding DNA: TGTGCCAGCAGCTGGAGACTAGCGGGGAACACCGGGGAGCTGTTTTTT.

This clone came up once. V and J are TRBV4-1 and TRBJ2-3; D might be TRBD2 (6 bases). Trimming shortened V by 2 bases and J by 6 bases, and 12 bases separated the two germline ends. Germline assignment: CDR1 MGHRA and CDR2 YSYEKL. CDR3 length: 14 residues. The CDR3 nucleotides read TGCGCCAGCAGCCAACCAACTCGGGAGGATACGCAGTATTTT. Translating gives CASSQPTREDTQYF.

V and J are TRBV28 and TRBJ2-1, with 8 bases matching TRBD2. Losses at the gene ends were 10 bases for V and 7 bases for J; bases not matched to a gene: 9. CDR3 length: 13 residues. Germline values: CDR1 MDHEN, CDR2 SYDVKM. As DNA, the CDR3 is TGTGCCACCATGGGACTAGATTGGAATGAGCAGTTCTTC. It specifies CATMGLDWNEQFF.

The chain uses TRBV27 and TRBJ2-7; possible D gene TRBD1, 5 bases. Looked up from germline, CDR1 is MNHEY and CDR2 is SMNVEV (reference sequence). Between the trimmed V and J ends, which lost 4 bases and 3 bases, there was a span of 13 bases. The CDR3 length is 14 residues. The CDR3 DNA is TGTGCCAGCAGTTCTCAGGGATCCGGCTACGAGCAGTACTTC. Translated: CASSSQGSGYEQYF.

The chain uses TRBV2 and TRBJ2-1; 8 nucleotides agree with TRBD2. This CDR3 contains 15 residues. V shed 6 bases and J 8 bases; nucleotides not matched to a gene: 12. CDR1 and CDR2 from the germline V gene are SNHLY and FYNNEI. The CDR3 loop reads CASSSRGLGGDEQFF. CDR3 nucleotides: TGTGCCAGCAGCAGCCGGGGACTAGGAGGAGATGAGCAGTTCTTC.